The rows below give T cell receptor beta chains drawn from one sample of a study of beta chain features in type 1 diabetes. Using immunoSEQ multiplex PCR, the repertoire was profiled, and TCRdb retains in-frame clones only, with some absent. Seen here are about 620,000 clones, roughly 16% observed once, and the top ten hold around 0.1%. Input material: naive CD4+ T cells from blood. The receptor set was obtained from a man aged 18 to 30 in good health. Each CDR3 is given with its conserved first and last residue. D genes are given only for firm matches. Where a row states a size, it is once, few, many or the class of an expanded clone; other rows omit it.

>few|TRBV7-9|.|TRBJ1-6|14
CASSQMGLGSPLHF
TGTGCCAGCAGCCAAATGGGTTTAGGGTCACCCCTCCACTTT
>.|TRBV19|.|TRBJ1-2|13
CASCRTTGQRPTF
TGTGCCAGTTGCCGGACCACAGGGCAACGTCCCACCTTC
>once|TRBV28|.|TRBJ1-1|15
CASSPQHLGHTEAFF
TGTGCCAGCAGCCCACAACATCTGGGGCACACTGAAGCTTTCTTT
>few|TRBV28|.|TRBJ2-1|15
CAITPGALPYNEQFF
TGTGCCATCACTCCTGGGGCTCTCCCCTACAATGAGCAGTTCTTC
>.|TRBV5-1|TRBD1|TRBJ2-7|14
CASSLDGTGLARYF
TGCGCCAGCAGCTTGGACGGGACAGGGCTCGCGAGGTACTTC
>.|TRBV7-6|.|TRBJ2-2|16
CASSLNGQMNTGELFF
TGTGCCAGCAGCTTAAATGGCCAGATGAACACCGGGGAGCTGTTTTTT
>.|TRBV6-6|TRBD1|TRBJ2-1|16
CASILRDRDSYNEQFF
TGTGCCAGCATCCTACGGGACAGGGACTCCTACAATGAGCAGTTCTTC
>.|TRBV10-3|.|TRBJ1-1|13
CATSGQTNTEAFF
TGTGCCACCTCCGGGCAGACGAACACTGAAGCTTTCTTT
>.|TRBV6-1|.|TRBJ2-1|14
CASNREASYNEQFF
TGTGCCAGCAACAGGGAAGCCTCCTACAATGAGCAGTTCTTC
>many|TRBV5-4|.|TRBJ2-3|14
CASRTGASTDTQYF
TGTGCCAGCAGGACCGGGGCAAGCACAGATACGCAGTATTTT
>few|TRBV15|.|TRBJ2-7|14
CATSMWGSGYEQYF
TGTGCCACCAGCATGTGGGGGTCCGGCTACGAGCAGTACTTC
>.|TRBV23-1|.|TRBJ1-2|17
CASSSTSWCQSLNGYTF
TGCGCCAGCAGTTCTACCTCTTGGTGTCAGTCCCTCAATGGCTACACCTTC
>.|TRBV15|.|TRBJ1-3|15
CATSRDRINGNTIYF
TGTGCCACCAGCAGAGACCGGATTAACGGAAACACCATATATTTT
>few|TRBV7-9|.|TRBJ1-1|14
CASSSQGWETEAFF
TGTGCCAGCAGCTCACAGGGCTGGGAGACTGAAGCTTTCTTT
>.|TRBV28|TRBD1|TRBJ1-2|16
CASSPGGTGTGNGYTF
TGTGCCAGCAGCCCTGGGGGGACAGGGACAGGCAATGGCTACACCTTC
>.|TRBV18|.|TRBJ2-3|12
CASSPHTDTQYF
TGTGCCAGCTCACCTCACACAGATACGCAGTATTTT
>.|TRBV7-3|.|TRBJ2-5|16
CASSLGGGNLRETQYF
TGTGCCAGCAGCTTAGGGGGTGGGAACCTTCGAGAGACCCAGTACTTC
>.|TRBV7-2|TRBD1|TRBJ1-2|13
CASTLTQGAKPTF
TGTGCCAGCACCCTCACTCAGGGGGCGAAGCCCACCTTC
>once|TRBV5-1|.|TRBJ2-1|15
CASSLAGQEYNEQFF
TGCGCCAGCAGCTTGGCGGGACAAGAATACAATGAGCAGTTCTTC
>.|TRBV10-3|.|TRBJ1-1|11
CAIRVNTEAFF
TGTGCCATCCGAGTGAACACTGAAGCTTTCTTT
>.|TRBV11-2|TRBD2|TRBJ2-1|14
CASLGLAGWNEQFF
TGTGCCAGCCTAGGGCTAGCGGGATGGAATGAGCAGTTCTTC
>.|TRBV5-1|TRBD1|TRBJ2-7|14
CASSSTGSPYEQYF
TGCGCCAGCAGCTCGACAGGGAGCCCCTACGAGCAGTACTTC
>.|TRBV25-1|.|TRBJ2-7|15
CASSVAGVGSYEQYF
TGTGCCAGCAGTGTCGCAGGGGTTGGATCCTACGAGCAGTACTTC
>.|TRBV6-5|TRBD1|TRBJ1-2|14
CASSYKDRGYGYTF
TGTGCCAGCAGTTACAAAGACAGGGGCTATGGCTACACCTTC
>few|TRBV7-6|TRBD1|TRBJ2-5|15
CASSQGQGGGETQYF
TGTGCCAGCAGCCAGGGACAGGGGGGAGGAGAGACCCAGTACTTC
>few|TRBV1|.|TRBJ1-2|14
CTSSQDLRGYGYTF
TGCACCAGCAGCCAAGACTTGAGGGGCTATGGCTACACCTTC
>few|TRBV4-2|.|TRBJ1-2|15
CASSQDSGRGLGYTF
TGTGCCAGCAGCCAAGATAGTGGCAGGGGTTTGGGCTACACCTTC
>few|TRBV7-9|TRBD1|TRBJ1-4|14
CASSGTGLGEKLFF
TGTGCCAGCAGCGGGACAGGTCTTGGGGAAAAACTGTTTTTT
>few|TRBV20-1|.|TRBJ2-1|11
CSANLGNEQFF
TGCAGTGCTAATTTGGGGAATGAGCAGTTCTTC
>.|TRBV6-5|TRBD1|TRBJ1-2|13
CASRARQGSGYTF
TGTGCCAGCAGGGCCAGACAGGGATCTGGCTACACCTTC
>few|TRBV27|.|TRBJ1-6|12
CASSEGYSPLHF
TGTGCCAGCAGCGAGGGGTACTCACCCCTCCACTTT
>.|TRBV6-6|.|TRBJ2-3|12
CASSRVTDTQYF
TGTGCCAGCAGCAGGGTCACAGATACGCAGTATTTT
>.|TRBV11-2|.|TRBJ1-2|15
CASRGLKGAEHGYTF
TGTGCCAGCAGGGGCCTGAAAGGGGCAGAGCATGGCTACACCTTC
>.|TRBV5-1|.|TRBJ1-1|16
CASSLHVSQINTEAFF
TGCGCCAGCAGCTTGCATGTAAGCCAGATAAACACTGAAGCTTTCTTT
>.|TRBV28|.|TRBJ1-4|14
CASSLMRGGEKLFF
TGTGCCAGCAGTTTAATGAGGGGTGGCGAAAAACTGTTTTTT